What follows are 15 T cell receptor beta chains derived from one specimen sequenced in a study of blood T cells in healthy people across ages. For the second PCR, which ran for roughly 6 to 12 cycles, a sample-barcoded 5' primer and a J-beta primer mix were used. Each CDR3 protein is one row after TCRdb ran MiXCR on the 5' RACE reads. The sample holds roughly 1,300,000 distinct CDR3 sequences, 45% to 70% seen once. What was sequenced was blood. These receptor sequences come from a man aged 18 to 35 in good health.

This clonotype has only a few counts. The rearrangement joins TRBV9 to TRBJ1-6, with D tentatively TRBD1 (5 bases). Trimming stripped 0 bases from V and 5 bases from J, with 12 bases between. Per the germline V gene, CDR1 is SGDLS and CDR2 is YYNGEE. The CDR3 is made up of 16 amino acids. The DNA of the CDR3 is TGTGCCAGCAGCGTAGAAATCGACAGAAATAATTCACCCCTCCACTTT. Translating it yields CASSVEIDRNNSPLHF.

In DNA, the CDR3 is TGTGCCAGCAGTGAATTCCTCGAAGCTTTCTTT. This codes for CASSEFLEAFF. The chain combines TRBV6-1 with TRBJ1-1; D gene unclear. V was cut by 2 bases and J by 8 bases, with 6 bases left in between. This CDR3 contains 11 residues. CDR1 MNHNS and CDR2 SASEGT come from the germline V gene.

The rearrangement joins TRBV5-6 to TRBJ2-2; D is undetermined. CDR3 length: 15 residues. V was clipped by 0 bases and J by 2 bases, with 8 bases between them. CDR1 is SGHDT and CDR2 is YYEEEE in the germline V gene. The CDR3 nucleotides read TGTGCCAGCAGCTTGGTTCAAGATAACACCGGGGAGCTGTTTTTT. Encoded protein: CASSLVQDNTGELFF.

This clonotype was counted only a few times. This chain links TRBV29-1 with TRBJ2-1; 12 bases are a match to TRBD2. This CDR3 region has 14 residues. CDR1 and CDR2 (germline): SQVTM, ANQGSEA. CDR3 nucleotide sequence: TGCAGTGCCGAACCTAGCGGGAGGGAAAATGAGCAGTTCTTC. Translation: CSAEPSGRENEQFF.

The genes are TRBV9 and TRBJ2-3, with 9 positions matching TRBD2. Losses at the gene ends were 3 bases for V and 1 base for J; bases not matched to a gene: 9. This CDR3 contains 17 residues. In germline, CDR1 is SGDLS, CDR2 YYNGEE. Here the CDR3 DNA reads TGTGCCAGCAGCGCGAGCCTTAGCGGGGGTGGCACAGATACGCAGTATTTT. It specifies CASSASLSGGGTDTQYF.

This clonotype was seen a handful of times. The chain uses TRBV6-6 and TRBJ2-1; 9 nucleotides match TRBD2. After removal of 3 bases from V and 5 bases from J, the junction contained 8 bases not matched to a gene. Germline values: CDR1 MNHNY, CDR2 SVGAGI (reference sequence). The CDR3 runs to 16 residues. For the CDR3, the DNA is TGTGCCAGCAGTTATCCTGCGGGAGGGATTAACAATGAGCAGTTCTTC. Encoded protein: CASSYPAGGINNEQFF.

The chain has TRBV4-2 and TRBJ1-1, with D perhaps matching TRBD1 (6 bases). The germline gives CDR1 LGHNA, CDR2 YNFKEQ. V dropped 1 base and J dropped 4 bases, with 22 bases sitting between them. The length of the CDR3 is 18 residues. CDR3 sequence: CASSQGTGPGQLFTEAFF. CDR3 sequence (DNA): TGTGCCAGCAGCCAAGGAACCGGACCCGGACAGCTTTTCACTGAAGCTTTCTTT.

The chain couples TRBV3-1 to TRBJ2-7, with D uncertain. CDR1 LGHDT and CDR2 YNNKEL come from the germline V gene (reference sequence). The CDR3 sequence is 12 residues long. V was clipped by 3 bases and J by 5 bases, with 8 bases between them. Here the CDR3 reads CASSQMSHEQYF. CDR3 nucleotides: TGTGCCAGCAGCCAGATGAGCCACGAGCAGTACTTC.

The chain combines TRBV7-8 with TRBJ2-7; 7 nucleotides line up with TRBD2. CDR3 size: 15 residues. The germline V gene has CDR1 SGHVS and CDR2 FQNEAQ. V lost 4 bases, J lost 3 bases, and 9 bases stayed unmatched. CDR3 sequence (DNA): TGTGCCAGCAGCTCCATGACTAGCCAGTTCTACGAGCAGTACTTC. Its protein is CASSSMTSQFYEQYF.

The chain combines TRBV7-2 with TRBJ2-1; D remains ambiguous. V lost 2 bases and J lost 5, with 10 bases in between. The germline V gene encodes CDR1 SGHTA and CDR2 FQGNSA. The CDR3 covers 14 residues. Here the CDR3 reads CASSLRRSNNEQFF. The CDR3 bases are TGTGCCAGCAGCTTAAGAAGATCAAACAATGAGCAGTTCTTC. Filled out from reference TRBV7-2 and TRBJ2-1, the complete variable domain reads GAGVSQSPSNKVTEKGKDVELRCDPISGHTALYWYRQSLGQGLEFLIYFQGNSAPDKSGLPSDRFSAERTGGSVSTLTIQRTQQEDSAVYLCASSLRRSNNEQFFGPGTRLTVL.

This clonotype was counted between two and nine times. The chain joins TRBV29-1 to TRBJ2-1, with TRBD1 matching 9 bases. The V segment lost 4 bases and the J segment 4 bases; nucleotides outside the gene matches: 5. This CDR3 is 14 amino acids long. Germline loops: CDR1 SQVTM, CDR2 ANQGSEA. CDR3: CSVGGTGLYNEQFF. CDR3 nucleotides: TGCAGCGTTGGAGGGACAGGGCTATACAATGAGCAGTTCTTC.

The chain joins TRBV5-1 to TRBJ2-7; 9 bases agree with TRBD1. V lost 9 bases to trimming and J lost 5 bases; unmatched junction nucleotides: 9. This CDR3 region has 13 residues. Germline V gene lookup returns CDR1 SGHRS and CDR2 YFSETQ. The CDR3 DNA reads TGCGCCACCGCCGGGACAGGGCGCCACGAGCAGTACTTC. The encoded protein is CATAGTGRHEQYF.

The V and J genes are TRBV15 and TRBJ1-4; 7 nucleotides agree with TRBD1. The CDR3 spans 13 residues. Trimming took 8 bases from V and 5 from J; bases not matched to a gene: 5. Germline CDR1 reads LNHNV; CDR2 reads YYDKDF (reference sequence). The CDR3 sequence: CATGTAQNEKLFF. DNA for the CDR3: TGTGCCACCGGGACAGCTCAAAATGAAAAACTGTTTTTT. The full variable domain, its missing parts supplied by reference TRBV15 and TRBJ1-4, is DAMVIQNPRYQVTQFGKPVTLSCSQTLNHNVMYWYQQKSSQAPKLLFHYYDKDFNNEADTPDNFQSRRPNTSFCFLDIRSPGLGDTAMYLCATGTAQNEKLFFGSGTQLSVL.

This chain joins TRBV7-2 and TRBJ2-1; TRBD2 aligns across 7 bases. The CDR3 contains 17 residues. Germline V lookup: CDR1 SGHTA, CDR2 FQGNSA. Trimming took 5 bases from V and 4 from J; bases not matched to a gene: 14. CDR3 residues: CASSIPWLAEEYNEQFF. The CDR3 bases are TGTGCCAGCAGCATCCCTTGGCTAGCGGAGGAATACAATGAGCAGTTCTTC.

The J gene is TRBJ1-1, the V gene TRBV5-5, with D hard to call. V lost 6 bases, J lost 0 bases, and 9 bases lay in between. CDR3 size: 13 residues. CDR1 and CDR2 from the germline V gene are SGHKS and YYEKEE (reference sequence). Here the CDR3 DNA reads TGTGCCAGCAAGATCCTAGTGAACACTGAAGCTTTCTTT. It yields the protein CASKILVNTEAFF.